The 4 T cell receptor beta chains in this list originate from one sample, sequenced in a study of graft-versus-host responses after intestinal transplantation. Assay used: immunoSEQ multiplex PCR; TCRdb lists only in-frame clones, some missing. The sample consists of nearly 100,000 clones, about nine tenths of them appearing once. The material sequenced was PBMCs, taken approximately 470 days after intestinal transplant. The receptor set was obtained from a human patient who received an intestinal transplant, so some T cells may come from the graft donor.

This sequence joins TRBV6-5 and TRBJ1-1, with 8 bases that match TRBD1. The junction had 4 bases not matched to a gene; V was cut back by 0 bases and J by 4 bases. The CDR3 is 15 residues long. CDR1 and CDR2 (germline): MNHEY, SVGAGI. This CDR3 is CASSYSPTGVTEAFF. In nucleotides, the CDR3 is TGTGCCAGCAGTTACTCCCCGACAGGGGTCACTGAAGCTTTCTTT.

The CDR3: CASSLVAGDRHEQYF. Written as DNA, the CDR3 is TGTGCCAGCAGCTTAGTGGCGGGGGACCGCCACGAGCAGTACTTC. The chain links TRBV7-9 to TRBJ2-7; TRBD2 matches at 7 bases. The trim removed 1 base at V and 5 bases at J, leaving 8 bases unmatched. The germline V gene has CDR1 SEHNR and CDR2 FQNEAQ (reference sequence). The CDR3 runs 15 residues.

The rearrangement joins TRBV14 to TRBJ1-2; D is possibly TRBD1 (6 bases). The CDR3 contains 16 residues. From germline, CDR1 is SGHDN and CDR2 FVKESK. Trimming cost V 0 bases and J 4 bases, with 15 bases left between them. The CDR3 DNA sequence: TGTGCCAGCAGCCAAGATTCGGGGGGCGTAGGCTATGGCTACACCTTC. Its translation: CASSQDSGGVGYGYTF.

The V gene is TRBV19, the J gene TRBJ1-4, with a tentative D call TRBD1 (5 bases). Trimming removed 7 bases at V and 6 bases at J, with 18 bases between. The CDR3 extends over 15 amino acids. Germline V gene lookup returns CDR1 LNHDA and CDR2 SQIVND (reference sequence). In DNA, the CDR3 is TGTGCCAGTATGGGACTTGGGGGTAAGGATGAAAAACTGTTTTTT. It translates to CASMGLGGKDEKLFF.